The 23 T cell receptor beta chains presented below share a single source sample, sequenced in a study of glioma-infiltrating T cells after dendritic cell vaccination. Profiled with immunoSEQ multiplex PCR; TCRdb holds only in-frame clones, not every one. The profile shows 65,000 to 80,000 clones, around 87% of them singletons. Regarding time point: after dendritic cell vaccination, including at tumor progression/relapse. The specimen comprised blood, sampled after dendritic cell vaccination. These receptors were collected from a human donor with glioblastoma.

In its sample, this clone was seen once. The gene calls are TRBV7-2 and TRBJ2-2; D gene ambiguous. V was shortened by 5 bases and J by 9 bases, with 16 bases between the two germline ends. The length of the CDR3 is 14 residues. CDR1 and CDR2 (germline): SGHTA, FQGNSA. The CDR3 reads CASSPSSRSRELFF. CDR3 DNA: TGTGCCAGCAGCCCATCGTCCCGGAGCAGGGAGCTGTTTTTT.

V gene TRBV27 combines with J gene TRBJ1-4; maybe TRBD1 (6 bases). V was shortened by 6 bases and J by 8 bases, with 19 bases between the two germline ends. CDR3 length: 15 residues. From germline, CDR1 is MNHEY and CDR2 SMNVEV (reference sequence). This chain's CDR3 is CASSSLRGADEKLFF. The CDR3 nucleotides read TGTGCCAGCAGCTCCTTACGGGGGGCTGACGAAAAACTGTTTTTT.

Only a few counts were recorded for this clone. V and J are TRBV5-6 and TRBJ2-3; 11 nucleotides align to TRBD2. Looked up from germline, CDR1 is SGHDT and CDR2 is YYEEEE. The CDR3 loop spans 18 amino acids. V dropped 0 bases and J dropped 5; count of bases not matched to a gene: 11. The CDR3: CASSLGSGGADQKDTQYF. In DNA form, the CDR3 reads TGTGCCAGCAGCTTGGGTAGCGGGGGGGCCGATCAGAAAGATACGCAGTATTTT.

The rearrangement uses TRBV4-1 and TRBJ1-5, with TRBD1 identical over 7 bases. Germline CDR1 reads MGHRA; CDR2 reads YSYEKL. J lost 2 bases, V lost 1 base, and 5 bases had no gene match. The CDR3 is made up of 16 amino acids. The CDR3 nucleotides are TGCGCCAGCAGCCAAGGTAGGGACAGAGGCAATCAGCCCCAGCATTTT. Amino acid sequence: CASSQGRDRGNQPQHF.

The chain joins TRBV6-4 to TRBJ1-5, with D maybe TRBD1 (5 bases). The CDR3 contains 16 residues. Germline V gives CDR1 MRHNA, CDR2 SNTAGT. Trimming stripped 6 bases from V and 5 bases from J, with 20 bases between. The CDR3 DNA reads as TGTGCCAGCAGCGCCGCAGACAGTGGAGAGTATCAGCCCCAGCATTTT. The encoded protein is CASSAADSGEYQPQHF.

The genes are TRBV5-1 and TRBJ1-4; no definite D call. Germline values: CDR1 SGHRS, CDR2 YFSETQ. This CDR3 has 13 residues. V lost 0 bases, J lost 8 bases, and 8 bases lay in between. The CDR3 coding sequence is TGCGCCAGCAGCTTGGATGGGAGGGAAAAACTGTTTTTT. Its translation: CASSLDGREKLFF.

The chain employs TRBV9 and TRBJ2-6; 7 positions agree with TRBD1. V trimming: 4 bases; J trimming: 4 bases; junction bases outside the gene matches: 8. The CDR3 spans 16 residues. Germline assignment: CDR1 SGDLS and CDR2 YYNGEE. The chain's CDR3 is CASSPQGGSGANVLTF. The CDR3 coding sequence is TGTGCCAGCAGCCCCCAAGGGGGCTCCGGGGCCAACGTCCTGACTTTC.

The V call is TRBV27, the J call TRBJ1-2, with D perhaps TRBD1 (6 bases). V lost 0 bases and J 4 bases, leaving 12 bases between the germline ends. The CDR3 spans 15 residues. The germline V gene has CDR1 MNHEY and CDR2 SMNVEV (reference sequence). The CDR3 bases are TGTGCCAGCAGTTTATCCGCAACAGGGTTCTATGGCTACACCTTC. Protein product: CASSLSATGFYGYTF.

This chain uses TRBV5-1 with TRBJ2-7, with a possible D match to TRBD2 (6 bases). CDR1 is SGHRS, CDR2 YFSETQ, per germline. The CDR3 is 14 residues long. V lost 1 base and J 3 bases, leaving 11 bases between the germline ends. The CDR3, as DNA: TGCGCCAGCAGCTTGTTGCAGGGAGGCTACGAGCAGTACTTC. Protein sequence: CASSLLQGGYEQYF.

The chain has TRBV5-1 and TRBJ2-3; 8 bases align to TRBD2. CDR3 length: 16 amino acids. V dropped 0 bases and J dropped 1; count of bases not matched to a gene: 4. Germline V gene data show CDR1 as SGHRS and CDR2 as YFSETQ. The CDR3 sequence: CASSLAVREGTDTQYF. CDR3 nucleotides: TGCGCCAGCAGCTTGGCAGTGCGGGAGGGCACAGATACGCAGTATTTT.

V usage is TRBV2 and J usage is TRBJ2-7; no clear D gene. The CDR3 spans 13 residues. V gave up 6 bases and J gave up 6 bases, with 15 bases separating them. Germline loops: CDR1 SNHLY, CDR2 FYNNEI. CDR3 DNA: TGTGCCAGCAGCGATGTGGTGGCGGCCGAGCAGTACTTC. Amino acids: CASSDVVAAEQYF.

The CDR3 sequence is CASSYTDLNTGELFF. DNA of the CDR3: TGTGCCAGCAGTTACACGGACTTGAACACCGGGGAGCTGTTTTTT. This chain uses TRBV6-5 with TRBJ2-2; TRBD2 might be the D (5 bases). Trimming pared 2 bases from V and 1 base from J, leaving 8 bases between. Germline CDR1 is MNHEY and CDR2 is SVGAGI. The CDR3 spans 15 residues.

The CDR3 nucleotides read TGTGCCAGCAGCGAGGACGGGAGGGGGGGAGGAGAGACCCAGTACTTC. As protein: CASSEDGRGGGETQYF. The chain carries TRBV9 and TRBJ2-5; TRBD2 aligns across 8 bases. CDR3 length: 16 amino acids. The junction had 11 bases not matched to a gene; V was cut back by 3 bases and J by 4 bases. Germline loops: CDR1 SGDLS, CDR2 YYNGEE.

The chain links TRBV9 to TRBJ1-6; D gene unclear. V was shortened by 4 bases and J by 6 bases, with 17 bases between the two germline ends. The CDR3 sequence is 16 residues long. Germline V lookup: CDR1 SGDLS, CDR2 YYNGEE. The CDR3 DNA is TGTGCCAGCAGCCCCGGTAGATTAGGAGGTAATTCACCCCTCCACTTT. This gives the protein CASSPGRLGGNSPLHF.

This chain uses TRBV19 with TRBJ2-7; 12 nucleotides agree with TRBD2. CDR3 size: 17 residues. V was pared by 0 bases and J by 5 bases, with 8 bases of the junction left unmatched. The germline CDR1 and CDR2 sequences are LNHDA and SQIVND (reference sequence). CDR3 amino acids: CASSIDRLAGATNEQYF. The CDR3 bases are TGTGCCAGTAGTATAGATCGACTAGCGGGAGCAACTAACGAGCAGTACTTC.

This sequence joins TRBV2 and TRBJ1-2, with TRBD1 identical over 8 bases. Germline V gene lookup returns CDR1 SNHLY and CDR2 FYNNEI. The CDR3 totals 15 residues. Trimming removed 6 bases from V and 4 bases from J; junction bases left unmatched: 10. The CDR3 spells CASRPGQGLAYGYTF. The CDR3 DNA is TGTGCCAGCAGACCCGGACAGGGTTTGGCCTATGGCTACACCTTC.

The V gene is TRBV28, the J gene TRBJ2-1, with a weak D call TRBD2 (6 bases). The CDR3 contains 12 residues. Germline V CDR1 and CDR2: MDHEN, SYDVKM. V was shortened by 8 bases and J by 4 bases, with 9 bases between the two germline ends. The CDR3 loop is CASSGRYNEQFF. In nucleotides, the CDR3 is TGTGCCAGCTCCGGGAGATACAATGAGCAGTTCTTC.

This clone appeared a few times. At the DNA level, this CDR3 is encoded by other sequences in the same sample as well. The J gene is TRBJ2-5, the V gene TRBV5-1; D possibly corresponds to TRBD2 (5 bases). Germline loops: CDR1 SGHRS, CDR2 YFSETQ. V lost 6 bases and J 3 bases, leaving 12 bases between the germline ends. This CDR3 has 13 residues. The CDR3 loop reads CASTLAGKETQYF. CDR3 in DNA: TGCGCCAGCACCCTTGCGGGTAAAGAGACCCAGTACTTC.

The rearrangement joins TRBV5-5 to TRBJ1-6; 9 bases line up with TRBD1. The ends lost 1 base at V and 10 bases at J; junction bases unmatched: 9. This CDR3 contains 16 residues. CDR1 is SGHKS and CDR2 is YYEKEE in the germline V gene (reference sequence). The CDR3 here is CASSLIGTGFVSPLHF. As DNA, the CDR3 is TGTGCCAGCAGCTTGATCGGGACAGGGTTTGTGTCACCCCTCCACTTT. Supplemented by reference TRBV5-5 and TRBJ1-6, the full variable domain reads DAGVTQSPTHLIKTRGQQVTLRCSPISGHKSVSWYQQVLGQGPQFIFQYYEKEERGRGNFPDRFSARQFPNYSSELNVNALLLGDSALYLCASSLIGTGFVSPLHFGNGTRLTVT.

This clone was detected only once. The genes are TRBV28 and TRBJ2-2; the D gene is possibly TRBD1 (5 bases). This CDR3 is 12 amino acids long. Deletions cut 5 bases from V and 8 bases from J, with 9 bases between. CDR1 and CDR2 from the germline V gene are MDHEN and SYDVKM. CDR3 residues: CASSAGSGELFF. DNA of the CDR3: TGTGCCAGCAGTGCAGGGTCGGGGGAGCTGTTTTTT.

This clone was picked up one time. J is TRBJ2-5 and V is TRBV27; the D gene is possibly TRBD2 (6 bases). Germline values: CDR1 MNHEY, CDR2 SMNVEV (reference sequence). The CDR3 has 15 amino acids. Trimming removed 3 bases from V and 5 bases from J, with 16 bases in between. CDR3 bases: TGTGCCAGCAGTTTTGCCCAGGGAGGATTGGAGACCCAGTACTTC. This sequence encodes CASSFAQGGLETQYF.

The gene calls are TRBV5-1 and TRBJ1-4, with 11 bases aligning to TRBD1. This CDR3 has 15 residues. The germline V gene has CDR1 SGHRS and CDR2 YFSETQ. Trimming removed 3 bases from V and 2 bases from J; junction bases left unmatched: 0. The CDR3 DNA reads TGCGCCAGCAGCTGGACAGGGGGCACTAATGAAAAACTGTTTTTT. As protein: CASSWTGGTNEKLFF.

This chain joins TRBV7-2 and TRBJ2-5; 11 bases are shared with TRBD2. CDR3 length equals 15 residues. Trimming took 2 bases from V and 3 from J; bases not matched to a gene: 2. CDR1 and CDR2 from the germline V gene are SGHTA and FQGNSA. CDR3 protein: CASSLTGLAEETQYF. In nucleotides, the CDR3 is TGTGCCAGCAGCTTAACGGGACTAGCGGAAGAGACCCAGTACTTC.